A selection of T cell receptor beta chains follows, all from one sample in a study of PD-1 blockade in classical Hodgkin lymphoma. Method: immunoSEQ multiplex PCR; TCRdb's copy keeps in-frame clones and lacks some. The sample includes 50,000 to 75,000 clones, around 89% of them seen just once. The sample was peripheral blood mononuclear cells (PBMCs), taken at baseline. These receptors were taken from a human donor with classical Hodgkin lymphoma. The CDR3 runs from the conserved cysteine through the conserved F or W. Fields, in order: V gene, clone size, J gene, D gene, CDR3 protein, CDR3 DNA. D genes are given only for firm matches. Rows may omit the clone size; those that give it use once, few, many or a size class.

>TRBV29-1|NA|TRBJ2-5|TRBD1
CSVDPTGEGVTQYF
TGCAGCGTTGATCCGACAGGGGAAGGAGTGACCCAGTACTTC
>TRBV4-3|NA|TRBJ2-3|NA
CASSQARGAVTDTQYF
TGCGCCAGCAGCCAAGCACGCGGGGCTGTCACAGATACGCAGTATTTT
>TRBV11-1|NA|TRBJ2-2|NA
CASTQTGTHTGELFF
TGTGCCAGCACCCAAACCGGGACACACACCGGGGAGCTGTTTTTT
>TRBV28|NA|TRBJ1-1|NA
CASTLDNSRAFF
TGTGCCAGCACCCTCGACAATTCTAGGGCTTTCTTT
>TRBV10-3|NA|TRBJ2-7|NA
CAIRHSREGAYEQYF
TGTGCCATCAGACACTCAAGGGAGGGGGCCTACGAGCAGTACTTC
>TRBV29-1|NA|TRBJ1-1|NA
CSVHQGGEAFF
TGCAGCGTTCATCAGGGTGGTGAAGCTTTCTTT
>TRBV18|NA|TRBJ1-4|NA
CASSRDTRGEKLFF
TGTGCCAGCTCACGGGACACCAGAGGAGAAAAACTGTTTTTT
>TRBV6-6|NA|TRBJ2-5|TRBD1
CASSLRQGGGETQYF
TGTGCCAGCAGCCTGAGACAGGGGGGTGGAGAGACCCAGTACTTC
>TRBV9|NA|TRBJ1-1|NA
CASGFLTEPDHGAFF
TGTGCCAGCGGCTTCCTCACTGAACCAGACCACGGAGCTTTCTTT
>TRBV27|few|TRBJ1-5|NA
CASSQGIRNQPQHF
TGTGCCAGCAGTCAGGGAATTCGGAATCAGCCCCAGCATTTT
>TRBV27|once|TRBJ1-5|TRBD1
CASSSLYRGGGQPQHF
TGTGCCAGCAGTTCCCTCTACAGGGGGGGCGGTCAGCCCCAGCATTTT
>TRBV6-6|once|TRBJ2-3|NA
CASRQGSWVTDTQYF
TGTGCCAGCAGACAGGGTAGTTGGGTTACAGATACGCAGTATTTT
>TRBV5-1|NA|TRBJ1-3|NA
CASSSFSGVLGNTIYF
TGCGCCAGCAGCTCGTTCTCAGGGGTTCTTGGAAACACCATATATTTT
>TRBV6-6|NA|TRBJ1-5|TRBD1
CASSRDRGQMEPQHF
TGTGCCAGCAGCCGGGACAGGGGGCAGATGGAGCCCCAGCATTTT
>TRBV9|NA|TRBJ2-3|TRBD2
CASSLLAGGSSTDTQYF
TGTGCCAGCAGCTTACTAGCGGGGGGATCTAGCACAGATACGCAGTATTTT
>TRBV7-7|once|TRBJ1-1|NA
CASSLFMGAEAFF
TGTGCCAGCAGCTTATTCATGGGGGCTGAAGCTTTCTTT
>TRBV4-3|NA|TRBJ1-6|NA
CASSQDPGYNSPLHF
TGCGCCAGCAGCCAAGACCCGGGTTATAATTCACCCCTCCACTTT
>TRBV11-2|once|TRBJ1-5|NA
CASSDQGDGNQPQHF
TGTGCCAGCAGCGACCAGGGTGATGGCAATCAGCCCCAGCATTTT
>TRBV10-2|NA|TRBJ2-5|NA
CASSDRWETQYF
TGCGCCAGCAGTGACCGATGGGAGACCCAGTACTTC
>TRBV11-2|NA|TRBJ2-3|NA
CASSFRGGGTNTDTQYF
TGTGCCAGCAGCTTCAGGGGCGGGGGCACGAACACAGATACGCAGTATTTT
>TRBV28|NA|TRBJ1-2|NA
CASSALLGGAAGYTF
TGTGCCAGCAGTGCCCTCCTTGGGGGGGCGGCGGGCTACACCTTC
>TRBV21-1|NA|TRBJ1-1|NA
CASSGKGNTEAFF
TGTGCCAGCAGCGGGAAGGGGAACACTGAAGCTTTCTTT
>TRBV28|NA|TRBJ1-5|NA
CASSFYSNQPQHF
TGTGCCAGCAGTTTTTATAGTAATCAGCCCCAGCATTTT
>TRBV9|NA|TRBJ2-1|NA
CASSVAQGFYNEQFF
TGTGCCAGCAGCGTAGCCCAGGGATTCTACAATGAGCAGTTCTTC
>TRBV27|NA|TRBJ2-1|TRBD2
CASTDPLGLAGGRREQFF
TGTGCCAGCACCGACCCCCTAGGGCTAGCGGGGGGTCGCCGTGAGCAGTTCTTC
>TRBV6-5|NA|TRBJ2-7|NA
CASSRVQNEQYF
TGTGCCAGCAGCCGGGTGCAGAACGAGCAGTACTTC
>TRBV5-4|NA|TRBJ1-3|NA
CASSRSGSSGNTIYF
TGTGCCAGCAGCCGGTCAGGTAGCTCTGGAAACACCATATATTTT
>TRBV19|NA|TRBJ1-5|NA
CASSKTDGNQPQHF
TGTGCCAGTAGTAAAACAGACGGTAATCAGCCCCAGCATTTT
>TRBV2|NA|TRBJ2-7|TRBD1
CASRDRRSSYEQYF
TGTGCCAGCAGGGACAGGAGGAGCTCCTACGAGCAGTACTTC
>TRBV7-3|NA|TRBJ1-6|NA
CASSPDSNSPLHF
TGTGCCAGCAGCCCGGACAGTAATTCACCCCTCCACTTT
>TRBV6-1|NA|TRBJ1-6|NA
CASLRGDNSPLHF
TGTGCCAGCCTTCGCGGTGATAATTCACCCCTCCACTTT
>TRBV13|NA|TRBJ2-7|NA
CASSSNRDTTYEQYF
TGTGCCAGCAGCTCTAATAGGGACACCACCTACGAGCAGTACTTC
>TRBV6-5|once|TRBJ2-1|TRBD1
CASSYSTGEEQFF
TGTGCCAGCAGTTACTCGACAGGGGAGGAGCAGTTCTTC
>TRBV6-1|NA|TRBJ1-5|NA
CASGPWGSNQPQHF
TGTGCCAGCGGACCCTGGGGGAGCAATCAGCCCCAGCATTTT
>TRBV28|medium-sized|TRBJ1-2|NA
CASLPAGGNYGYTF
TGTGCCAGTCTGCCCGCGGGAGGTAACTATGGCTACACCTTC
>TRBV18|NA|TRBJ1-6|TRBD1
CASSHKGGDSHNSPLHF
TGTGCCAGCTCTCATAAGGGAGGGGACAGTCATAATTCACCCCTCCACTTT
>TRBV5-1|NA|TRBJ2-3|NA
CASSLARGADTQYF
TGCGCCAGCAGCTTGGCTCGCGGCGCAGATACGCAGTATTTT
>TRBV11-2|NA|TRBJ2-7|TRBD1
CASSLEVTGGVEQYF
TGTGCCAGCAGCTTAGAGGTGACAGGGGGCGTCGAGCAGTACTTC
>TRBV6-6|NA|TRBJ2-3|TRBD2
CASRNSGGTTDTQYF
TGTGCCAGCCGGAATAGCGGGGGGACGACCGATACGCAGTATTTT
>TRBV4-1|NA|TRBJ2-2|NA
CASSPPGIGNTGELFF
TGCGCCAGCAGCCCTCCAGGGATTGGCAACACCGGGGAGCTGTTTTTT
>TRBV29-1|NA|TRBJ1-2|NA
CSVDSLAYGYTF
TGCAGCGTTGACAGCCTCGCCTATGGCTACACCTTC
>TRBV18|NA|TRBJ2-3|NA
CASSPYSPQERGTQYF
TGTGCCAGCTCACCATACTCTCCCCAGGAACGCGGTACGCAGTATTTT
>TRBV28|NA|TRBJ1-3|NA
CASSSPASGNTIYF
TGTGCCAGCAGTTCCCCCGCCTCTGGAAACACCATATATTTT
>TRBV18|NA|TRBJ1-3|NA
CASSPQAGHGNTIYF
TGTGCCAGCTCACCACAGGCAGGGCATGGAAACACCATATATTTT
>TRBV6-6|NA|TRBJ2-7|NA
CASSSGQGLTYEQYF
TGTGCCAGCAGTTCGGGGCAGGGCCTGACCTACGAGCAGTACTTC
>TRBV5-1|few|TRBJ1-2|NA
CASSRGLGYTF
TGCGCCAGCAGCCGCGGTCTGGGCTACACCTTC
>TRBV30|NA|TRBJ2-5|TRBD2
CALNGPSGFQETQYF
TGTGCCCTGAATGGGCCTAGCGGGTTCCAAGAGACCCAGTACTTC
>TRBV7-2|NA|TRBJ1-1|NA
CASSFSITANTEAFF
TGTGCCAGCAGCTTTTCAATAACAGCCAACACTGAAGCTTTCTTT
>TRBV4-3|NA|TRBJ2-2|NA
CASSPRGGENTGELFF
TGCGCCAGCAGCCCCAGGGGGGGGGAGAACACCGGGGAGCTGTTTTTT
>TRBV6-6|NA|TRBJ2-7|NA
CASSYDPRTAYEQYF
TGTGCCAGCAGTTATGACCCAAGGACAGCATACGAGCAGTACTTC
>TRBV18|NA|TRBJ1-5|NA
CASSRSGRTGLDNQPQHF
TGTGCCAGCTCAAGGTCCGGGCGTACAGGGCTCGATAATCAGCCCCAGCATTTT
>TRBV5-6|NA|TRBJ2-7|NA
CASSLGYEQYF
TGTGCCAGCAGCTTGGGGTACGAGCAGTACTTC